Listed below are T cell receptor beta chains from one sample, sequenced in a study of breast tumors, draining lymph nodes, adjacent tissues. TCRdb re-called the multiplex PCR reads through MiXCR, storing one row per CDR3 protein. Here the sample spans 20,000 to 25,000 distinct CDR3 sequences, approximately 64% being singletons. Sequencing input: tumor-adjacent breast tissue. Receptors originate from a female donor with breast cancer. Some clones in this sample may be carry-over from other donors' samples. The CDR3 runs from the conserved cysteine through the conserved F or W. The D gene is left open where the match is weak. Clone size is not always given. Where it is, it says once, few, many or a class for expanded clones.

d_call clone_size j_call v_call cdr3_nt cdr3_aa
NA many TRBJ1-5 TRBV19 TGTGCCAGTAGTCCCCGGGCCACATATAGCAATCAGCCCCAGCATTTT CASSPRATYSNQPQHF
TRBD2 many TRBJ2-1 TRBV28 TGTGCCAGCAGTACATTCAGCGGGGGCTCCTACAATGAGCAGTTCTTC CASSTFSGGSYNEQFF
NA many TRBJ2-1 TRBV19 TGTGCCAGTAGTATAGTTACAGGCATTAACAATGAGCAGTTCTTC CASSIVTGINNEQFF
NA few TRBJ2-7 TRBV7-9 TGTGCCAGCGGAGGCTACGAGCAGTACTTC CASGGYEQYF
NA NA TRBJ2-1 TRBV20-1 TGCAGTGCTAGACCTCTGACCGGGGCGAATGAGCAGTTCTTC CSARPLTGANEQFF
NA NA TRBJ2-3 TRBV20-1 TGCAGTGCTCGAGTAAGCACAGATACGCAGTATTTT CSARVSTDTQYF
TRBD2 many TRBJ2-1 TRBV24-1 TGTGCCACCAGTGACGCCGGGACTAGCGGGTTCGATGAGCAGTTCTTC CATSDAGTSGFDEQFF
NA once TRBJ1-3 TRBV10-2 TGCGCCAGCAGTGAGAACGGGATCTCTGGAAACACCATATATTTT CASSENGISGNTIYF
NA many TRBJ2-7 TRBV3-1 TGTGCCAGCAGCCCCCAGGGATCCTACGAGCAGTACTTC CASSPQGSYEQYF
NA NA TRBJ2-1 TRBV29-1 TGCAGCGTTGTAGCGATTTCGTACAATGAGCAGTTCTTC CSVVAISYNEQFF
NA NA TRBJ1-2 TRBV15 TGTGCCACCAGCGCCTACAGGGTCGGAGTTAACTATGGCTACACCTTC CATSAYRVGVNYGYTF
TRBD2 medium-sized TRBJ2-7 TRBV19 TGTGCCAGTAGAGTAGCGGGAGGAACTGACGAGCAGTACTTC CASRVAGGTDEQYF
NA medium-sized TRBJ2-1 TRBV10-3 TGTGCCATCAGTGAGTCGATGGCGGGTGAGTGGAATGAGCAGTTCTTC CAISESMAGEWNEQFF
NA many TRBJ2-7 TRBV6-2/TRBV6-3 TGTGCCAGCAGTCCAGAAGGCGGAACCTACGAGCAGTACTTC CASSPEGGTYEQYF
NA NA TRBJ1-4 TRBV9 TGTGCCAGCAGCGAACTTCCGCCCTACGGGACGGGGGACGAAAAACTGTTTTTT CASSELPPYGTGDEKLFF
NA NA TRBJ1-5 TRBV7-2 TGTGCCAGCAACGAGGGGCAAAGTCTGCCCCAGCATTTT CASNEGQSLPQHF
TRBD1 NA TRBJ1-6 TRBV6-5 TGTGCCAGCACTCGGACAGGGAGCTCCTATAATTCACCCCTCCACTTT CASTRTGSSYNSPLHF
NA NA TRBJ2-3 TRBV2 TGTGCCAGCAGTGTGGCAGATACGCAGTATTTT CASSVADTQYF
TRBD1 NA TRBJ1-4 TRBV5-6 TGTGCCAGCAGCTACGGGACAGGTGAAAAACTGTTTTTT CASSYGTGEKLFF
NA once TRBJ2-3 TRBV2 TGTGCCAGCAACCGGGGTAGCACAGATACGCAGTATTTT CASNRGSTDTQYF
TRBD1 NA TRBJ2-7 TRBV11-2 TGTGCCAGCAGCTCGCTGACAGGGCGAGGCGAGCAGTACTTC CASSSLTGRGEQYF
NA NA TRBJ1-2 TRBV20-1 TGCAGTGCTAGAGGGGGGCGCGGTGGCTACACCTTC CSARGGRGGYTF
NA NA TRBJ1-4 TRBV7-2 TGTGCCAGCAGCTCAAATGGGGCAACTAATGAAAAACTGTTTTTT CASSSNGATNEKLFF
TRBD1 few TRBJ1-5 TRBV2 TGTGCCAGCGCGACAGGGGAAAATCAGCCCCAGCATTTT CASATGENQPQHF
TRBD2 NA TRBJ2-7 TRBV20-1 TGCAGTGCGAGACTAGCTGCGACTTACGAGCAGTACTTC CSARLAATYEQYF
TRBD1 NA TRBJ2-1 TRBV24-1 TGTGCCACCAGTCGGGGGCAGGGGGCTCCCAATGAGCAGTTCTTC CATSRGQGAPNEQFF
NA NA TRBJ2-3 TRBV7-8 TGTGCCAGCAGCTTAGCGGGCCTGGTCACAGATACGCAGTATTTT CASSLAGLVTDTQYF
NA NA TRBJ1-2 TRBV6-6 TGTGCCAGCAGTTACTCGCGAACAAGTACTAACTATGGCTACACCTTC CASSYSRTSTNYGYTF
NA NA TRBJ1-6 TRBV4-1 TGCGCCAGCAGCCAAGATGGGGGGAGCTCCTATAATTCACCCCTCCACTTT CASSQDGGSSYNSPLHF
NA few TRBJ2-1 TRBV7-6 TGTGCCAGCAGCAACCGACTAACCAATGAGCAGTTCTTC CASSNRLTNEQFF
NA NA TRBJ1-2 TRBV7-2 TGTGCCATCCGCGGGGGCATCTATGGCTACACCTTC CAIRGGIYGYTF